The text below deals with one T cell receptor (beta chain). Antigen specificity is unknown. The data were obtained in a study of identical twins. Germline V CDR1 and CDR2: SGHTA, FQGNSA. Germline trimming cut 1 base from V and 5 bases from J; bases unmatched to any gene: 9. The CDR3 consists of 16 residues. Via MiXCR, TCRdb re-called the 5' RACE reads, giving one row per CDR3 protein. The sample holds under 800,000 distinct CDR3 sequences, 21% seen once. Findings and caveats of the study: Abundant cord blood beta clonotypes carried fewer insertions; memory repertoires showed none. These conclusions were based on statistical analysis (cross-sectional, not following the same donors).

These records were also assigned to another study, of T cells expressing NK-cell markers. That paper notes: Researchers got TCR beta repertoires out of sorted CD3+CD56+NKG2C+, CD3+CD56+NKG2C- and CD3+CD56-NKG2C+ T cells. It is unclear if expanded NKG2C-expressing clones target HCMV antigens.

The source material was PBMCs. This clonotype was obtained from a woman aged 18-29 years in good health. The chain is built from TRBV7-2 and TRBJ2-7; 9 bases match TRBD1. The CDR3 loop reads CASSLGFGTGLHEQYF. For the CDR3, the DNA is TGTGCCAGCAGCTTAGGCTTTGGGACAGGGCTCCACGAGCAGTACTTC.